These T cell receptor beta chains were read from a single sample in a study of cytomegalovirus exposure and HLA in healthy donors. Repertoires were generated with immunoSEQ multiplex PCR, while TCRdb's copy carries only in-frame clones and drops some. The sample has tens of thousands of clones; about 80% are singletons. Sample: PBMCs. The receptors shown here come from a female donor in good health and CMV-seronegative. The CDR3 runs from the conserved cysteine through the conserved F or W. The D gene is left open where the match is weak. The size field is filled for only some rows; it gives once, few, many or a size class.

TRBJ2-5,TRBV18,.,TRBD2,CASSPYQLAAQETQYF,TGTGCCAGCTCACCATACCAACTAGCGGCTCAAGAGACCCAGTACTTC
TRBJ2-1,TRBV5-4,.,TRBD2,CASSLALSRGVGSYNEQFF,TGTGCCAGCAGCTTGGCCCTTTCGCGGGGGGTAGGATCCTACAATGAGCAGTTCTTC
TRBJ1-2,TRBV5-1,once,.,CASSSGQNYGYTF,TGCGCCAGCAGCTCCGGACAGAACTATGGCTACACCTTC
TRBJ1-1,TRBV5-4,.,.,CASSLGGGTEAFF,TGTGCCAGCAGCTTGGGCGGAGGAACTGAAGCTTTCTTT
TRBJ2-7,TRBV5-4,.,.,CASRSVRGSSYEQYF,TGTGCCAGCAGGTCGGTCAGGGGAAGCTCCTACGAGCAGTACTTC
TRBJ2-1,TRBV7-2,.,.,CASSPRLGFSAYNEQFF,TGTGCCAGCAGCCCACGACTAGGGTTTAGCGCTTACAATGAGCAGTTCTTC
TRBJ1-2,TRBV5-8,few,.,CASSLGAGNGNYGYTF,TGTGCCAGCAGCTTAGGAGCCGGTAACGGAAACTATGGCTACACCTTC
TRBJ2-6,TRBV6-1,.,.,CASTQGSGANVLTF,TGTGCCAGCACCCAGGGCTCTGGGGCCAACGTCCTGACTTTC
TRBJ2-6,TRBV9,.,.,CASNGGSGANVLTF,TGTGCCAGCAATGGCGGCTCTGGGGCCAACGTCCTGACTTTC
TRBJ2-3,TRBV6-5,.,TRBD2,CASSSTSGGAPDTQYF,TGTGCCAGCAGTTCTACTAGCGGGGGGGCCCCAGATACGCAGTATTTT
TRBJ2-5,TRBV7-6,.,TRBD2,CASSFLSGTSGVRGQYF,TGTGCCAGCAGCTTCCTATCCGGGACTAGCGGGGTTCGGGGCCAGTACTTC
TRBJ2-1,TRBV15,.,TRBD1,CATSPRGTGTYNEQFF,TGTGCCACCTCCCCGCGCGGGACAGGGACCTACAATGAGCAGTTCTTC
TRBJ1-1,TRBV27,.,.,CASSLFRENTEAFF,TGTGCCAGCAGTCTATTCAGGGAAAACACTGAAGCTTTCTTT
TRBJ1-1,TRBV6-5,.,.,CASSTTGRGNTEAFF,TGTGCCAGCAGTACCACGGGGAGAGGGAACACTGAAGCTTTCTTT
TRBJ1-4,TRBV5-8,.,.,CASSMKPGFGNEKLFF,TGTGCCAGCAGCATGAAACCAGGGTTTGGGAATGAAAAACTGTTTTTT
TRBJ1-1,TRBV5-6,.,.,CASSLSGTEAFF,TGTGCCAGCAGCTTGAGCGGTACTGAAGCTTTCTTT
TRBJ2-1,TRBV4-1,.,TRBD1,CASSQDSRGLYNEQFF,TGCGCCAGCAGCCAAGATTCCAGGGGGTTGTACAATGAGCAGTTCTTC
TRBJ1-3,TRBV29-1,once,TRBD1,CSVRTGQGGNTIYF,TGCAGCGTTCGGACAGGGCAAGGTGGAAACACCATATATTTT
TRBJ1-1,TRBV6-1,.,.,CASSDFFGAFF,TGTGCCAGCAGCGACTTCTTTGGGGCTTTCTTT